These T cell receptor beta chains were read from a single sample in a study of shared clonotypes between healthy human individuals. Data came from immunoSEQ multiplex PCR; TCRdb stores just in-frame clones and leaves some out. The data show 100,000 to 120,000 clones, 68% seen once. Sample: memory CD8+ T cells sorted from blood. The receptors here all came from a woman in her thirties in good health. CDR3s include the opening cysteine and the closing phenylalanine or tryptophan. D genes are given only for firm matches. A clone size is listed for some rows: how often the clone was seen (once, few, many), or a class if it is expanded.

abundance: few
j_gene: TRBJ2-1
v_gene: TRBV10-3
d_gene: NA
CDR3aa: CAISEPLMGNYNEQFF
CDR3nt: TGTGCCATCAGTGAGCCTTTAATGGGGAACTACAATGAGCAGTTCTTC

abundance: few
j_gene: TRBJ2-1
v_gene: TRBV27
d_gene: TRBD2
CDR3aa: CASSLPGLAGVHNEQFF
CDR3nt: TGTGCCAGCAGTTTACCAGGACTAGCGGGAGTACACAATGAGCAGTTCTTC

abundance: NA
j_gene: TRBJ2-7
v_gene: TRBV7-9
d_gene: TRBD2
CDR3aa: CASTPTSGSGAYEQYF
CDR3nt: TGTGCCAGCACCCCGACTAGCGGGAGTGGGGCCTACGAGCAGTACTTC

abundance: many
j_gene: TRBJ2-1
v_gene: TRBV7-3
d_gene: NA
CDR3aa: CASSLTLIGSNEQFF
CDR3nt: TGTGCCAGCAGCTTAACGTTAATCGGATCCAATGAGCAGTTCTTC

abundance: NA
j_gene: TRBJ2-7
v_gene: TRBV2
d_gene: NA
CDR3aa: CASSESQGGFEQYF
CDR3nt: TGTGCCAGCAGTGAGTCTCAGGGCGGTTTCGAGCAGTACTTC

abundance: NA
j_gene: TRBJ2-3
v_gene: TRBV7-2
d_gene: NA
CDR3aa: CASSLYTSTDTQYF
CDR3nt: TGTGCCAGCAGCTTATATACTAGCACAGATACGCAGTATTTT

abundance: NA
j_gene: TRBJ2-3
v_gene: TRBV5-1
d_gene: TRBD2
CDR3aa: CASSLRTSGSTDTQYF
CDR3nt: TGCGCCAGCAGCTTAAGGACTAGCGGGTCGACAGATACGCAGTATTTT

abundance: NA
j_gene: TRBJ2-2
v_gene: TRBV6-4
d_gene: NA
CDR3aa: CASSPSPESGELFF
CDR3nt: TGTGCCAGCAGTCCGAGTCCGGAGTCCGGGGAGCTGTTTTTT

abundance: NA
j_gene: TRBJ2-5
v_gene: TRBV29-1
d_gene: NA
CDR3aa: CSVANSRTRETQYF
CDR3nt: TGCAGCGTTGCGAACAGTCGGACGAGGGAGACCCAGTACTTC

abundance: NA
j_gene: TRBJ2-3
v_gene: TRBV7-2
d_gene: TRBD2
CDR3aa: CASSLKGLAGGPADTQYF
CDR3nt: TGTGCCAGCAGCTTAAAAGGGCTAGCGGGAGGGCCCGCAGATACGCAGTATTTT

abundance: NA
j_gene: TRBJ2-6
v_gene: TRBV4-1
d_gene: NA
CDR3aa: CASSQDSRGAGANVLTF
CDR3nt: TGCGCCAGCAGCCAAGATTCCAGGGGCGCTGGGGCCAACGTCCTGACTTTC

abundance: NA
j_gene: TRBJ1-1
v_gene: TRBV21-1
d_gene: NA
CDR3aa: CASSKPLSTGHTEAFF
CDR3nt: TGTGCCAGCAGCAAACCTTTATCTACGGGGCACACTGAAGCTTTCTTT

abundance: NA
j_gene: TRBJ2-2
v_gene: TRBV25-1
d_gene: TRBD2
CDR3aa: CASSESGGVPTGELFF
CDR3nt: TGTGCCAGCAGTGAATCGGGGGGAGTCCCTACCGGGGAGCTGTTTTTT

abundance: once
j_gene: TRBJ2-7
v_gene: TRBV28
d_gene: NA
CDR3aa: CASSFTVVSYEQYF
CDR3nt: TGTGCCAGCAGTTTCACGGTAGTCTCCTACGAGCAGTACTTC

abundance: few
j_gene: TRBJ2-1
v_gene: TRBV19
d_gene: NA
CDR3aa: CASSMAGYNEQFF
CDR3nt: TGTGCCAGTAGTATGGCTGGATACAATGAGCAGTTCTTC

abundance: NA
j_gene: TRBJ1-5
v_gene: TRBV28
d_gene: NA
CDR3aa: CASSSIDQPQHF
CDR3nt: TGTGCCAGCAGTTCCATCGATCAGCCCCAGCATTTT

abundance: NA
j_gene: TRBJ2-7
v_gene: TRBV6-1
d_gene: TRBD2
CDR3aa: CASRRGLADFYEQYF
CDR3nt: TGTGCCAGCAGGAGGGGACTAGCGGATTTTTACGAGCAGTACTTC

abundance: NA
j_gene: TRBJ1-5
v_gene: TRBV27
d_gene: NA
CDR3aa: CASSLSRFTNQPQHF
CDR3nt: TGTGCCAGCAGTTTATCGCGCTTCACAAATCAGCCCCAGCATTTT

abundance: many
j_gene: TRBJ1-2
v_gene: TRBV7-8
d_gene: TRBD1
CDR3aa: CASSRTGKRDGYTF
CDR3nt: TGTGCCAGCAGTCGGACAGGGAAGAGAGATGGCTACACCTTC

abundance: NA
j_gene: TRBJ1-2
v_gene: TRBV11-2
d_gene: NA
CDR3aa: CASSTLLRGPNYGYTF
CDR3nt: TGTGCCAGCAGCACACTCCTTCGGGGGCCTAACTATGGCTACACCTTC

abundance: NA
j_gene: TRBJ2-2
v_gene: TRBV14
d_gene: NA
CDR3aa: CASSQGLFRDLFF
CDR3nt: TGTGCCAGCAGCCAAGGACTATTCAGGGATCTGTTTTTT

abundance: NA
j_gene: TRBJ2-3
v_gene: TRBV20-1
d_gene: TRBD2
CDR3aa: CSASGLAGLYF
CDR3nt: TGCAGTGCTAGCGGCCTAGCGGGACTTTATTTT

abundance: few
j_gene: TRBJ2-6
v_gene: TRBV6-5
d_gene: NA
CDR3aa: CASSYSLGAGANVLTF
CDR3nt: TGTGCCAGCAGTTACTCGTTGGGGGCAGGGGCCAACGTCCTGACTTTC

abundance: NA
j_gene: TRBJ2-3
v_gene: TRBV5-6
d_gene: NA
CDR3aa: CASSWQGDTQYF
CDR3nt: TGTGCCAGCAGCTGGCAGGGAGATACGCAGTATTTT

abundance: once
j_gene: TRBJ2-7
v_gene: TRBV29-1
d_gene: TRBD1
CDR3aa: CSVVTGRTYEQYF
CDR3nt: TGCAGCGTTGTGACAGGGCGAACCTACGAGCAGTACTTC

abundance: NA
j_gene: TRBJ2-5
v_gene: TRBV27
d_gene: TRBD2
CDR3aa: CASSSLAGEETQYF
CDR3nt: TGTGCCAGCAGTTCGTTAGCGGGAGAAGAGACCCAGTACTTC

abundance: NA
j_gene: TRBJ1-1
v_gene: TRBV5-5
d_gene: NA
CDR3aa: CASSLRRAGTEAFF
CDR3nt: TGTGCCAGCAGCTTACGCAGGGCGGGCACTGAAGCTTTCTTT

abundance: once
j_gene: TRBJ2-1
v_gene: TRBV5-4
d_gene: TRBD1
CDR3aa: CASSLQGSMSHNEQFF
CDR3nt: TGTGCCAGCAGCCTACAGGGGTCGATGTCCCACAATGAGCAGTTCTTC

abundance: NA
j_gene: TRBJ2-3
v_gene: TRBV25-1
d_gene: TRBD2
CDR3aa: CASSGTRIVAGGTDTQYF
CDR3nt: TGTGCCAGCAGTGGAACCAGGATTGTAGCGGGAGGTACAGATACGCAGTATTTT

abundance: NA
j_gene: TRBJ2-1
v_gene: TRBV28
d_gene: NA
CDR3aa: CASSFRGLAYEDEQFF
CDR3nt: TGTGCCAGCAGTTTTAGGGGTCTAGCGTACGAGGATGAGCAGTTCTTC

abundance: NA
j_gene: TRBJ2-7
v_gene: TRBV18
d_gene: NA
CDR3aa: CASSPRFVGPYEQYF
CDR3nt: TGTGCCAGCTCACCCAGATTCGTCGGCCCCTACGAGCAGTACTTC

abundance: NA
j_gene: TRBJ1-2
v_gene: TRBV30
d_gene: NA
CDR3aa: CAWTQQGNYGYTF
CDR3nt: TGTGCCTGGACCCAACAGGGAAACTATGGCTACACCTTC

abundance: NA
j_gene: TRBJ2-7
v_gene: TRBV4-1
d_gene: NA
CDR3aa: CASSLRAGREQYF
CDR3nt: TGCGCCAGCAGCCTCCGAGCAGGGAGGGAGCAGTACTTC

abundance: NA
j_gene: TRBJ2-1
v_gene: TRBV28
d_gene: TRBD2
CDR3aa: CASRWTSGTLGAYNEQFF
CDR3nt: TGTGCCAGCAGGTGGACTAGCGGGACCTTGGGTGCCTACAATGAGCAGTTCTTC

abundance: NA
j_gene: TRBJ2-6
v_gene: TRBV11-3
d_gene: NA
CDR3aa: CASSNSGANVLTF
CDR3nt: TGTGCCAGCAGCAATTCTGGGGCCAACGTCCTGACTTTC

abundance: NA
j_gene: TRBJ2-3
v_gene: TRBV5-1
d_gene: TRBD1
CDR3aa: CASSSTGTFTDTQYF
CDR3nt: TGCGCCAGCAGCTCGACAGGGACATTCACAGATACGCAGTATTTT

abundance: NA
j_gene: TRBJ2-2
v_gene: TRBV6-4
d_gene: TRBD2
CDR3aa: CASSEGTSTGELFF
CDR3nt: TGTGCCAGCAGTGAAGGGACTAGCACCGGGGAGCTGTTTTTT

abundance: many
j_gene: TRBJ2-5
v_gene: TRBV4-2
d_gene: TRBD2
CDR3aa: CASSQDREGQETQYF
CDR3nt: TGTGCCAGCAGCCAAGACCGGGAGGGCCAAGAGACCCAGTACTTC

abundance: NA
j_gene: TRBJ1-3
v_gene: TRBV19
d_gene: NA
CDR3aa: CASSTDSYSGNTIYF
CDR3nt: TGTGCCAGTAGTACGGACAGTTACTCTGGAAACACCATATATTTT

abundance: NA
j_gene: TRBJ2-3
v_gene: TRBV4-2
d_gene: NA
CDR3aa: CASSQDWRSDTQYF
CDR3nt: TGTGCCAGCAGCCAAGATTGGCGATCGGATACGCAGTATTTT

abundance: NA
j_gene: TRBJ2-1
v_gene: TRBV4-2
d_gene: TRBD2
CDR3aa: CASSQDVLAGDEQFF
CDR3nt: TGTGCCAGCAGCCAAGATGTACTAGCGGGAGATGAGCAGTTCTTC

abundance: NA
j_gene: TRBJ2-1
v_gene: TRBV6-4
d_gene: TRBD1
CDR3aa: CASSEAGQGSNEQFF
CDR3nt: TGTGCCAGCAGTGAAGCCGGACAGGGGAGCAATGAGCAGTTCTTC

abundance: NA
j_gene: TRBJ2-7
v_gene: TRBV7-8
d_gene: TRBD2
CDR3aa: CASSPSVGGLREQYF
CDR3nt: TGTGCCAGCAGCCCGTCAGTGGGAGGGCTCCGCGAGCAGTACTTC

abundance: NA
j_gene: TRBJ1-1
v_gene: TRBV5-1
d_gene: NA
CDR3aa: CASSKLGNTEAFF
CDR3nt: TGCGCCAGCAGCAAACTTGGGAACACTGAAGCTTTCTTT

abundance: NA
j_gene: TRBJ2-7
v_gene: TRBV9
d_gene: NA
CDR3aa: CASSGEGYEQYF
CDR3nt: TGTGCCAGCAGCGGGGAAGGGTACGAGCAGTACTTC

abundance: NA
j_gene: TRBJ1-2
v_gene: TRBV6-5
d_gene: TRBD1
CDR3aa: CASRDTGGAGGYTF
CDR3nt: TGTGCCAGCAGGGATACAGGGGGCGCGGGTGGCTACACCTTC

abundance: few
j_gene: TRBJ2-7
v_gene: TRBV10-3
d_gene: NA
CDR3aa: CAIGGGPGGSYEQYF
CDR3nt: TGTGCCATCGGAGGGGGCCCCGGAGGCTCCTACGAGCAGTACTTC

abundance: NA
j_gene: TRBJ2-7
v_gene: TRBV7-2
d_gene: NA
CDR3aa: CASSLELQSYEQYF
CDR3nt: TGTGCCAGCAGCTTAGAGTTACAGAGCTACGAGCAGTACTTC

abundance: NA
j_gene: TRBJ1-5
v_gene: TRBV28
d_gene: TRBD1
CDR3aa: CASGTGNQPQHF
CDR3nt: TGTGCCAGCGGGACAGGAAATCAGCCCCAGCATTTT

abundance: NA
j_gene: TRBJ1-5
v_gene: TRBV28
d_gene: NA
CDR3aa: CASSRTVEGNQPQHF
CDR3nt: TGTGCCAGCAGCCGGACAGTTGAAGGCAATCAGCCCCAGCATTTT

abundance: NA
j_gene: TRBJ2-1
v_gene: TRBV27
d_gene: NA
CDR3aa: CASSLQGTYNEQFF
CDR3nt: TGTGCCAGCAGTTTACAGGGGACGTACAATGAGCAGTTCTTC

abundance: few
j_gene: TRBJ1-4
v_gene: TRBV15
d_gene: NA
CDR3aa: CATSREGRGGEKLFF
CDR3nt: TGTGCCACCAGCAGAGAAGGTCGGGGAGGGGAAAAACTGTTTTTT

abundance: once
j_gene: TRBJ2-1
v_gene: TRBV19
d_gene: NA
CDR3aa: CASSIDWASPPNEQFF
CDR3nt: TGTGCCAGTAGTATAGATTGGGCTAGTCCTCCCAATGAGCAGTTCTTC

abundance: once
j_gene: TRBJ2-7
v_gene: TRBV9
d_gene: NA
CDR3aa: CASSLSWGSNEQYF
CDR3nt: TGTGCCAGCAGCCTGAGTTGGGGGAGCAACGAGCAGTACTTC

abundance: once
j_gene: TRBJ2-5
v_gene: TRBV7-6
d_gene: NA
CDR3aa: CASSSIIGSETQYF
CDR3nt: TGTGCCAGCAGCTCCATCATAGGGTCAGAGACCCAGTACTTC